The next 26 T cell receptor beta chains were all read from a single sample in a study of CD8 T cells in Susac syndrome. An input of about 0.45 to 1 ug of RNA was subjected to reverse transcription using random hexamers. From the immunoSEQ multiplex PCR reads, TCRdb called clonotypes with MiXCR, one entry per CDR3 protein. The sample lists about 400,000 distinct CDR3 sequences; more than 80% were seen once. Sequences were obtained from CD8+ T cells from PBMCs. These receptors were taken from a human donor with multiple sclerosis.

This sequence joins TRBV7-9 and TRBJ2-1, with a weak D call TRBD1 (5 bases). The V gene lost 5 bases and the J gene lost 13 bases, with 27 bases spanning the gap. Germline assignment: CDR1 SEHNR and CDR2 FQNEAQ (reference sequence). The CDR3 length is 16 residues. As DNA, the CDR3 is TGTGCCAGCAGCCACGAGTTCCTTTGGGAAGGGGTCGACCAGTTCTTC. This translates into CASSHEFLWEGVDQFF.

The V gene is TRBV4-1, the J gene TRBJ2-7, with 9 bases that match TRBD2. Trimming took 1 base from V and 0 from J; bases not matched to a gene: 4. The CDR3 is made up of 16 amino acids. Looked up from germline, CDR1 is MGHRA and CDR2 is YSYEKL. The CDR3 sequence: CASSQASGGTSYEQYF. The CDR3 region has the DNA TGCGCCAGCAGCCAAGCGAGCGGGGGGACCTCCTACGAGCAGTACTTC.

The rearrangement links TRBV4-1 to TRBJ2-3; maybe TRBD2 (5 bases). The length of the CDR3 is 17 residues. CDR1 and CDR2 (germline): MGHRA, YSYEKL. The germline V and J ends were trimmed by 0 bases and 0 bases, with 13 bases remaining between them. The CDR3 DNA is TGCGCCAGCAGCCAAGAAACCCTCAGCGGTAGCACAGATACGCAGTATTTT. As protein: CASSQETLSGSTDTQYF.

The chain joins TRBV7-6 to TRBJ2-7; D call uncertain. The V gene lost 5 bases and the J gene lost 7 bases, with 18 bases spanning the gap. CDR1 is SGHVS and CDR2 is FNYEAQ in the germline V gene. The CDR3 is 14 amino acids. CDR3 in amino acids: CASSPARTWIEQYF. The CDR3 DNA sequence: TGTGCCAGCAGCCCAGCCCGGACGTGGATAGAGCAGTACTTC.

The chain carries TRBV27 and TRBJ2-7; D assignment may be TRBD1 or TRBD2 (5 bases each). Germline CDR1 is MNHEY and CDR2 is SMNVEV (reference sequence). The CDR3 has 14 residues. The V and J ends lost 3 bases and 3 bases respectively, with 12 bases between them. This CDR3 is CASSLMGDSYEQYF. As DNA, the CDR3 is TGTGCCAGCAGTTTGATGGGGGATAGCTACGAGCAGTACTTC.

The CDR3 loop is CASSPLRYGQGENYGYTF. In DNA form, the CDR3 reads TGCGCCAGCAGCCCCCTTCGCTACGGACAGGGAGAAAACTATGGCTACACCTTC. The chain carries TRBV4-1 and TRBJ1-2; 8 nucleotides agree with TRBD1. The CDR3 has 18 amino acids. The V gene's germline CDR1 is MGHRA and CDR2 YSYEKL. The junction had 15 bases not matched to a gene; V was cut back by 4 bases and J by 2 bases.

The chain links TRBV5-1 to TRBJ1-2; no clear D. The CDR3 spans 14 residues. The germline V gene encodes CDR1 SGHRS and CDR2 YFSETQ. Trimming removed 3 bases at V and 6 bases at J, with 15 bases between. The CDR3 nucleotides read TGCGCCAGCAGCTCCGGAGCCGGCCCCGATGGCTACACCTTC. Translation: CASSSGAGPDGYTF.

The chain joins TRBV6-5 to TRBJ2-1, with unresolved D. CDR3 length: 15 amino acids. The germline V gene encodes CDR1 MNHEY and CDR2 SVGAGI. Trimming shortened V by 7 bases and J by 3 bases, and 16 bases separated the two germline ends. The chain's CDR3 is CASNLNRNLYNEQFF. Written as DNA, the CDR3 is TGTGCCAGCAACTTAAACCGGAACCTCTACAATGAGCAGTTCTTC.

The chain links TRBV20-1 to TRBJ2-2; D remains ambiguous. The V gene's germline CDR1 is DFQATT and CDR2 SNEGSKA (reference sequence). Trimming left V 0 bases short and J 5 bases short, with 10 bases between. The CDR3 sequence is 14 residues long. The CDR3 spells CSARDHSSTGELFF. CDR3 DNA: TGCAGTGCTAGAGATCACAGTTCGACCGGGGAGCTGTTTTTT.

The chain has TRBV27 and TRBJ1-1; TRBD1 matches 9 bases. This CDR3 spans 15 amino acids. CDR1 and CDR2 from the germline V gene are MNHEY and SMNVEV (reference sequence). V was pared by 5 bases and J by 6 bases, with 10 bases of the junction left unmatched. CDR3 amino acids: CASSTQTGGTPEAFF. CDR3 nucleotide sequence: TGTGCCAGCAGTACGCAGACAGGGGGAACTCCTGAAGCTTTCTTT.

A single count supports this clonotype. The rearrangement uses TRBV3-1 and TRBJ2-1; no firm D call. Germline assignment: CDR1 LGHDT and CDR2 YNNKEL (reference sequence). V was cut by 0 bases and J by 8 bases, with 11 bases left in between. The CDR3 contains 14 residues. This CDR3 is CASSQEIGLDEQFF. As DNA, the CDR3 is TGTGCCAGCAGCCAAGAGATAGGGCTGGATGAGCAGTTCTTC.

The chain joins TRBV5-1 to TRBJ2-7, with 7 nucleotides matching TRBD1. The CDR3 totals 14 residues. The junction had 4 bases not matched to a gene; V was cut back by 3 bases and J by 1 base. Germline loops: CDR1 SGHRS, CDR2 YFSETQ. This chain's CDR3 is CASSYGTESYEQYF. The CDR3 region has the DNA TGCGCCAGCAGCTACGGGACAGAATCCTACGAGCAGTACTTC.

V is TRBV4-1 and J is TRBJ2-3, with D tentatively TRBD1 (5 bases). V was cut by 0 bases and J by 9 bases, with 16 bases left in between. CDR1 MGHRA and CDR2 YSYEKL come from the germline V gene. The CDR3 sequence is 15 residues long. DNA for the CDR3: TGCGCCAGCAGCCAAGATGGTGCAGGGCTAGAGACGCAGTATTTT. This codes for CASSQDGAGLETQYF.

This clonotype was recorded only once. This chain joins TRBV4-1 and TRBJ2-7; D call uncertain. The V end lost 0 bases, the J end lost 4 bases, and 10 bases lay between the germline ends. Germline CDR1 and CDR2: MGHRA and YSYEKL. This CDR3 has 14 amino acids. CDR3 bases: TGCGCCAGCAGCCAAGAAGGGATTGTTTACGAGCAGTACTTC. Residues: CASSQEGIVYEQYF.

The chain couples TRBV27 to TRBJ2-7, with D perhaps matching TRBD1 (6 bases). Germline assignment: CDR1 MNHEY and CDR2 SMNVEV (reference sequence). The CDR3 length is 13 residues. Trimming removed 7 bases from V and 5 bases from J, with 15 bases in between. As DNA, the CDR3 is TGTGCCAGCAAGGGGGTCCGACCCAACGAGCAGTACTTC. Its protein is CASKGVRPNEQYF.

A few counts support this clonotype. The V gene is TRBV4-1, the J gene TRBJ1-2; D is unclear. Germline-derived CDR1 and CDR2 are MGHRA and YSYEKL. The V gene lost 1 base and the J gene lost 2 bases, with 8 bases spanning the gap. The CDR3 is made up of 14 amino acids. The CDR3 nucleotides are TGCGCCAGCAGCCAAGGAAGCGAGAACTATGGCTACACCTTC. Translating gives CASSQGSENYGYTF.

The chain couples TRBV27 to TRBJ1-1; D remains unclear. Trimming took 2 bases from V and 5 from J, leaving 12 bases between them. The CDR3 contains 14 residues. Germline V CDR1 and CDR2: MNHEY, SMNVEV (reference sequence). CDR3 residues: CASSLKEGGTEAFF. The DNA of the CDR3 is TGTGCCAGCAGTTTAAAGGAGGGAGGGACTGAAGCTTTCTTT.

The chain recombines TRBV4-2 with TRBJ2-7; D is unresolved. V lost 1 base and J lost 5, with 6 bases in between. There are 12 residues in the CDR3. CDR1 is LGHNA and CDR2 is YNFKEQ in the germline V gene. CDR3 protein: CASSQVLNEQYF. Written as DNA, the CDR3 is TGTGCCAGCAGCCAAGTCTTGAACGAGCAGTACTTC.

There are a few counts of this clonotype. J is TRBJ2-7 and V is TRBV14; D possibly corresponds to TRBD2 (6 bases). Trimming took 4 bases from V and 4 from J, leaving 14 bases between them. The length of the CDR3 is 14 residues. Germline CDR1 is SGHDN and CDR2 is FVKESK. This CDR3 is CASSRVFGGYEQYF. The CDR3 DNA sequence: TGTGCCAGCAGCCGAGTCTTCGGAGGGTACGAGCAGTACTTC.

The chain uses TRBV11-2 and TRBJ2-7; D perhaps matches TRBD2 (5 bases). The CDR3 totals 12 residues. V gave up 3 bases and J gave up 5 bases, with 8 bases separating them. CDR1 and CDR2 from the germline V gene are SGHAT and FQNNGV. The CDR3 sequence is CASSFRTHEQYF. The CDR3 bases are TGTGCCAGCAGCTTTAGGACTCACGAGCAGTACTTC. Variable domain in full (rest from reference TRBV11-2 and TRBJ2-7): EAGVAQSPRYKIIEKRQSVAFWCNPISGHATLYWYQQILGQGPKLLIQFQNNGVVDDSQLPKDRFSAERLKGVDSTLKIQPAKLEDSAVYLCASSFRTHEQYFGPGTRLTVT.

The genes are TRBV5-4 and TRBJ1-2; D is uncertain. The CDR3 is 13 amino acids. Trimming shortened V by 0 bases and J by 13 bases, and 16 bases separated the two germline ends. Germline V gene data show CDR1 as SGHNT and CDR2 as YYREEE (reference sequence). CDR3 coding DNA: TGTGCCAGCAGCTTGGTGGCGGACCAGCGTTGCACCTTC. Translated, it gives CASSLVADQRCTF.

The chain employs TRBV6-5 and TRBJ2-1, with a tentative D call TRBD1 (6 bases). The CDR3 has 17 amino acids. The germline CDR1 and CDR2 sequences are MNHEY and SVGAGI. V lost 1 base and J lost 0, with 13 bases in between. The CDR3 here is CASSYWSGASSYNEQFF. The CDR3 DNA follows: TGTGCCAGCAGTTACTGGTCAGGGGCTTCCTCCTACAATGAGCAGTTCTTC.

This chain connects TRBV6-5 to TRBJ2-1; D is undetermined. Germline CDR1 MNHEY, CDR2 SVGAGI. V lost 2 bases and J lost 2, with 10 bases in between. This CDR3 contains 15 residues. The DNA of the CDR3 is TGTGCCAGCAGTTACATACCTCTCACCTACAATGAGCAGTTCTTC. Amino acid sequence: CASSYIPLTYNEQFF.

The chain is built from TRBV29-1 and TRBJ1-1; D not certain. Trimming cost V 3 bases and J 1 base, with 12 bases left between them. In germline, CDR1 is SQVTM, CDR2 ANQGSEA. CDR3 length equals 14 residues. DNA of the CDR3: TGCAGCGTTGAGGCAGCGCCTTCGAACACTGAAGCTTTCTTT. Translation: CSVEAAPSNTEAFF.

This chain connects TRBV4-1 to TRBJ2-3; 8 bases fit TRBD1. The CDR3 is 15 residues long. Germline CDR1 reads MGHRA; CDR2 reads YSYEKL. V dropped 0 bases and J dropped 3; count of bases not matched to a gene: 2. As DNA, the CDR3 is TGCGCCAGCAGCCAAGAGTACAGGGGGACAGATACGCAGTATTTT. Its translation: CASSQEYRGTDTQYF.

The chain employs TRBV20-1 and TRBJ2-7, with 10 nucleotides matching TRBD2. The V gene end was trimmed by 5 bases and the J gene end by 2 bases; junction bases not matched to a gene: 6. The CDR3 loop spans 14 amino acids. Germline V CDR1 and CDR2: DFQATT, SNEGSKA (reference sequence). The chain's CDR3 is CSARGLATTYEQYF. DNA of the CDR3: TGCAGTGCTCGGGGACTAGCGACAACCTACGAGCAGTACTTC.